This is a list of T cell receptor beta chains from one sample in a study of Ad26.COV2.S vaccination and SARS-CoV-2 variants. The protocol was immunoSEQ multiplex PCR, while the TCRdb copy is restricted to in-frame clones and leaves out a portion. Of hundreds of thousands of clones detected, roughly nine tenths appear once; the ten largest clones hold 2.5%. Sequencing used peripheral blood, obtained in a trial of Ad26.COV2.S vaccine versus placebo. The receptors come from a person aged 18-60 years who received the Ad26.COV2.S COVID-19 vaccine or a placebo. CDR3s include the opening cysteine and the closing phenylalanine or tryptophan. Each record gives: J gene, D gene, V gene, clone size, CDR3 protein, CDR3 DNA. D genes are given only for firm matches. The listing skips clone size in some rows; elsewhere it reads once, few, many or a size class.

j_call: TRBJ1-5
d_call: TRBD1
v_call: TRBV2
clone_size: NA
cdr3_aa: CASRPTGVGQPQHF
cdr3_nt: TGTGCCAGCAGGCCAACAGGGGTAGGACAGCCCCAGCATTTT

j_call: TRBJ1-6
d_call: NA
v_call: TRBV19
clone_size: NA
cdr3_aa: CASSSRQANSPLHF
cdr3_nt: TGTGCCAGTAGTTCCCGACAAGCTAATTCACCCCTCCACTTT

j_call: TRBJ1-1
d_call: NA
v_call: TRBV25-1
clone_size: NA
cdr3_aa: CASEREGTPREAFF
cdr3_nt: TGTGCCAGCGAGAGGGAGGGTACGCCCCGTGAAGCTTTCTTT

j_call: TRBJ2-3
d_call: TRBD2
v_call: TRBV7-2
clone_size: NA
cdr3_aa: CASSPSGTSTDTQYF
cdr3_nt: TGTGCCAGCAGCCCAAGCGGGACTAGCACAGATACGCAGTATTTT

j_call: TRBJ2-7
d_call: TRBD2
v_call: TRBV11-1
clone_size: NA
cdr3_aa: CASSFDTGLVWEQYF
cdr3_nt: TGTGCCAGCAGCTTTGACACGGGACTAGTCTGGGAGCAGTACTTC

j_call: TRBJ2-5
d_call: NA
v_call: TRBV27
clone_size: NA
cdr3_aa: CASSLGTQETQYF
cdr3_nt: TGTGCCAGCAGTTTAGGGACCCAAGAGACCCAGTACTTC

j_call: TRBJ2-1
d_call: TRBD2
v_call: TRBV6-2/TRBV6-3
clone_size: once
cdr3_aa: CASSYPPSSGTITVNEQFF
cdr3_nt: TGTGCCAGCAGTTACCCTCCGTCAAGCGGGACGATAACCGTAAATGAGCAGTTCTTC

j_call: TRBJ2-5
d_call: TRBD2
v_call: TRBV7-3
clone_size: NA
cdr3_aa: CASSSGTSGETQYF
cdr3_nt: TGTGCCAGCAGCTCCGGGACTAGCGGCGAGACCCAGTACTTC

j_call: TRBJ2-4
d_call: NA
v_call: TRBV5-6
clone_size: NA
cdr3_aa: CASSLGSVRVQYF
cdr3_nt: TGTGCCAGCAGCTTAGGTAGTGTAAGGGTTCAGTACTTC

j_call: TRBJ2-3
d_call: NA
v_call: TRBV12-3/TRBV12-4
clone_size: NA
cdr3_aa: CASSFRSTDTQYF
cdr3_nt: TGTGCCAGCAGTTTTCGGAGCACAGATACGCAGTATTTT

j_call: TRBJ1-4
d_call: NA
v_call: TRBV4-3
clone_size: NA
cdr3_aa: CASSQDVRNRAGEKLFF
cdr3_nt: TGCGCCAGCAGCCAAGATGTCCGGAACAGGGCAGGGGAAAAACTGTTTTTT